The clone carrying this T cell receptor (beta chain) has ten or more counts. The TCR beta library used iRepertoire HTBI primers with Arm-PCR amplification of CDR3. TCRdb reprocessed the multiplex PCR reads with MiXCR, giving one entry per CDR3 protein. The table lists roughly 510,000 distinct CDR3 sequences, about 16% of them singletons. Germline values: CDR1 SNHLY, CDR2 FYNNEI. This CDR3 has 15 amino acids. V dropped 1 base and J dropped 6; count of bases not matched to a gene: 7. Time point given: newly diagnosed GD, antithyroid drugs for less than 3 months. After RNA was extracted from PBMCs, the TCR library was made from it. Around 10 milliliters of peripheral blood were drawn into EDTA tubes. These data belong to a study of regulatory T cells in long-lasting Graves disease. The data also belong to a second study, concerning T cells in Graves' hyperthyroidism and ophthalmopathy.

This receptor was obtained from a man between 18 and 35 years old with Graves disease. The gene calls are TRBV2 and TRBJ2-7, with TRBD1 matching 9 bases. This specimen was peripheral blood mononuclear cells (PBMCs), taken at new diagnosis, from a patient treated with antithyroid drugs. The CDR3 protein is CASSEGEGDRAEQYF. The CDR3, as DNA: TGTGCCAGCAGTGAAGGGGAGGGGGACAGGGCCGAGCAGTACTTC.